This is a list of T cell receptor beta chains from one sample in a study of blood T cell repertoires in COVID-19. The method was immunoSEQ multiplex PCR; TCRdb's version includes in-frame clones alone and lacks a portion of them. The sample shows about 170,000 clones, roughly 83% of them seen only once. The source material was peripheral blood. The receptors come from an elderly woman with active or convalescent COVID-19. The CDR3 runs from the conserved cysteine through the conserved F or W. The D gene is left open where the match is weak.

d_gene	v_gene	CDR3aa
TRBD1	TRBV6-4	CASSQSGQTTDTQYF
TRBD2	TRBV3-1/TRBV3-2	CASSPRGRGVLEQFF
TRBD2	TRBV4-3	CASSPGLATDTQYF
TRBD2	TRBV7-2	CASSRNSGSPYEQYF
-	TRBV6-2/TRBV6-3	CASSYEGSNQPQHF
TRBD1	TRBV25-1	CASTPRDRGYGYTF
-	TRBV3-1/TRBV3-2	CASSQEGRGGTQYF
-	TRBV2	CASSEAGVAVSTEAFF
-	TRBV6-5	CASSSLGRGSTDTQYF
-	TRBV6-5	CASFTPGRAGSGQYF
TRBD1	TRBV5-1	CASSPTIGGRETQYF
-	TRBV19	CASSSTASNYGYTF
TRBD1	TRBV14	CASSQSLTGQAFF
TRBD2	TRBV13	CASSGLAGAGETQYF